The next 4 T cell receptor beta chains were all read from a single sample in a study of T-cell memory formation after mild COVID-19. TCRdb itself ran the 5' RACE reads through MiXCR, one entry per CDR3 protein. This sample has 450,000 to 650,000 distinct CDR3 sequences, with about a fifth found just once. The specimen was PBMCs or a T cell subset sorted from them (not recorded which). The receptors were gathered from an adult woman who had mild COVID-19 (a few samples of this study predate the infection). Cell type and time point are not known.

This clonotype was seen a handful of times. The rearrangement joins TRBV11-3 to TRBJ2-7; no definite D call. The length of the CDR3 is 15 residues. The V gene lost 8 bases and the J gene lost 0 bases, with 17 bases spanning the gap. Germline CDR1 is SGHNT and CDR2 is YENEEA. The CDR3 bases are TGTGCCAGCGGATTATTCGGGCCAAGCTCCTACGAGCAGTACTTC. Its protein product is CASGLFGPSSYEQYF.

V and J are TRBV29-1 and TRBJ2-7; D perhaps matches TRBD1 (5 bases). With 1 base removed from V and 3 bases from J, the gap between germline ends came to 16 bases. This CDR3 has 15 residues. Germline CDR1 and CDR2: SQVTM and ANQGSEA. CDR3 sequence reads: CSVEASLGLDYEQYF. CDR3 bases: TGCAGCGTTGAAGCCTCCCTGGGGCTCGACTACGAGCAGTACTTC.

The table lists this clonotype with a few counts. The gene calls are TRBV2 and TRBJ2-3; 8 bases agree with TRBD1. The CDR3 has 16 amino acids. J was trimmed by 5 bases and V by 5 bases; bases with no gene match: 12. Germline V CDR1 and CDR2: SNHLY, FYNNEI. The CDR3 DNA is TGTGCCAGCAGTCCTGGACAGGGACATGAGGGAGATACGCAGTATTTT. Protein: CASSPGQGHEGDTQYF.

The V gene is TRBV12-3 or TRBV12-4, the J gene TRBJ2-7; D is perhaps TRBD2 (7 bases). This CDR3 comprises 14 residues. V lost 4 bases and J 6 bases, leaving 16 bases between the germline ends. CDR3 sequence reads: CASSSAPRGGEQYF. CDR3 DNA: TGTGCCAGCAGTTCTGCCCCTAGGGGGGGCGAGCAGTACTTC.